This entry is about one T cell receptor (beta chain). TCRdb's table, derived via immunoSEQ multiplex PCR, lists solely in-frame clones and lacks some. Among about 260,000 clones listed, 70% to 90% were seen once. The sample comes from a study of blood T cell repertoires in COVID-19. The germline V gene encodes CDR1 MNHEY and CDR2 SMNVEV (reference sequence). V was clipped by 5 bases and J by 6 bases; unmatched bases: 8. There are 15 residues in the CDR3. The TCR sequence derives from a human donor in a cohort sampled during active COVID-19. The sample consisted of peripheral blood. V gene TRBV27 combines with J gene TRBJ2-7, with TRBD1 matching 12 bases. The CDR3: CASSAQGQGAGEQYF. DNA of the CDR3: TGTGCCAGCAGTGCGCAGGGACAGGGGGCAGGCGAGCAGTACTTC.